These 19 T cell receptor beta chains share one sample of origin, sequenced in a study of T cell repertoires in cytomegalovirus infection. For these TCRs, the target antigens are not known. TCRdb recomputed calls from the reads with MiXCR, one row per CDR3 protein. Among around 430,000 distinct CDR3 sequences listed, about 42% were seen once. Specimen: cultured PBMCs, collected from culture after CMV antigen stimulation. Every receptor here comes from a human donor in good health (CMV status not recorded). Some clones in this sample may be carry-over from other donors' samples.

This clonotype was counted only a few times. The chain combines TRBV5-6 with TRBJ2-3; 7 nucleotides agree with TRBD2. In germline, CDR1 is SGHDT, CDR2 YYEEEE. V lost 6 bases and J lost 2; bases outside the gene matches: 6. The CDR3 totals 14 residues. CDR3 amino acids: CASILGGDTDTQYF. In DNA, the CDR3 is TGTGCCAGCATACTGGGAGGGGACACAGATACGCAGTATTTT.

The table lists this clonotype with a few counts. The chain employs TRBV7-2 and TRBJ1-5, with 7 bases matching TRBD1. CDR3 length: 16 amino acids. The J segment lost 3 bases and the V segment lost 0 bases, leaving 5 bases of the junction unmatched. Germline V lookup: CDR1 SGHTA, CDR2 FQGNSA. The CDR3 loop reads CASSLAWTGINQPQHF. CDR3 DNA: TGTGCCAGCAGCTTAGCTTGGACAGGCATCAATCAGCCCCAGCATTTT.

This clonotype has ten or more counts. The gene calls are TRBV7-2 and TRBJ2-1; TRBD1 aligns across 9 bases. The CDR3 spans 14 residues. Germline V gene lookup returns CDR1 SGHTA and CDR2 FQGNSA. Trimming cost V 5 bases and J 4 bases; bases outside gene matches: 3. CDR3 in DNA: TGTGCCAGCAGCCGGGACAGGGCATACAATGAGCAGTTCTTC. Translating gives CASSRDRAYNEQFF.

V and J are TRBV19 and TRBJ2-6; D is unresolved. CDR1 is LNHDA and CDR2 is SQIVND in the germline V gene (reference sequence). This CDR3 has 14 residues. Trimming stripped 5 bases from V and 0 bases from J, with 5 bases between. CDR3 in amino acids: CASSVPSGANVLTF. In DNA, the CDR3 is TGTGCCAGTAGTGTTCCCTCTGGGGCCAACGTCCTGACTTTC. The complete variable domain, with remaining parts taken from reference TRBV19 and TRBJ2-6, reads DGGITQSPKYLFRKEGQNVTLSCEQNLNHDAMYWYRQDPGQGLRLIYYSQIVNDFQKGDIAEGYSVSREKKESFPLTVTSAQKNPTAFYLCASSVPSGANVLTFGAGSRLTVL.

This chain uses TRBV6-6 with TRBJ2-5, with 15 bases fitting TRBD2. Germline V lookup: CDR1 MNHNY, CDR2 SVGAGI (reference sequence). The CDR3 has 15 residues. V shed 6 bases and J 7 bases; nucleotides not matched to a gene: 6. Here the CDR3 reads CASSFGLAGGVTQYF. The CDR3 nucleotides are TGTGCCAGCAGCTTCGGACTAGCGGGAGGGGTGACCCAGTACTTC.

This rearrangement joins TRBV7-2 to TRBJ2-1; D is uncertain. CDR3 length equals 14 residues. V was trimmed by 8 bases and J by 0 bases, leaving 11 bases between them. In germline, CDR1 is SGHTA, CDR2 FQGNSA. The CDR3 DNA is TGTGCCAGCGGTCTCGAGCCCTCCTACAATGAGCAGTTCTTC. The encoded protein is CASGLEPSYNEQFF.

This clonotype occurred many times. This chain joins TRBV7-2 and TRBJ2-3; D might be TRBD2 (5 bases). The germline V and J ends were trimmed by 5 bases and 0 bases, with 12 bases remaining between them. CDR3 length equals 15 residues. Germline V gene lookup returns CDR1 SGHTA and CDR2 FQGNSA. DNA for the CDR3: TGTGCCAGCAGCGACGGGAACCCTAGCACAGATACGCAGTATTTT. This codes for CASSDGNPSTDTQYF.

This clonotype showed up many times. The chain employs TRBV7-8 and TRBJ1-3; no clear D. The CDR3 runs to 14 residues. Germline CDR1 is SGHVS and CDR2 is FQNEAQ. Trimming stripped 3 bases from V and 0 bases from J, with 6 bases between. The CDR3 coding sequence is TGTGCCAGCAGCTTGAGCTCCTCTGGAAACACCATATATTTT. This translates into CASSLSSSGNTIYF.

The rearrangement uses TRBV7-2 and TRBJ2-5; TRBD1 matches at 10 bases. The germline V gene has CDR1 SGHTA and CDR2 FQGNSA. V lost 6 bases to trimming and J lost 5 bases; unmatched junction nucleotides: 6. The CDR3 has 14 amino acids. CDR3 residues: CASRYDRGPETQYF. The CDR3, as DNA: TGTGCCAGCAGATACGACAGGGGGCCGGAGACCCAGTACTTC.

This clonotype turned up a few times. The chain combines TRBV4-1 with TRBJ1-2, with 8 bases fitting TRBD1. Germline values: CDR1 MGHRA, CDR2 YSYEKL. V shed 3 bases and J 8 bases; nucleotides not matched to a gene: 17. The CDR3 runs 17 residues. The CDR3 sequence is CASSHPTKVSGGRGYTF. The CDR3 DNA follows: TGCGCCAGCAGCCATCCCACCAAGGTTTCAGGGGGCAGAGGCTACACCTTC.

This sequence joins TRBV27 and TRBJ2-1, with D maybe TRBD1 (5 bases). The ends were cut back, 1 base at V and 2 bases at J, with 9 bases in the middle. This CDR3 is 15 amino acids long. Germline-derived CDR1 and CDR2 are MNHEY and SMNVEV (reference sequence). The CDR3 loop reads CASSLWWGAYNEQFF. CDR3 nucleotides: TGTGCCAGCAGTTTATGGTGGGGCGCCTACAATGAGCAGTTCTTC.

Here the CDR3 DNA reads TGTGCCAGCAGCCCGGGACAGCAGGAGAACACTGAAGCTTTCTTT. Protein sequence: CASSPGQQENTEAFF. This chain connects TRBV5-4 to TRBJ1-1; 7 positions match TRBD1. The V gene end was trimmed by 4 bases and the J gene end by 1 base; junction bases not matched to a gene: 7. Germline CDR1 and CDR2: SGHNT and YYREEE (reference sequence). The CDR3 is made up of 15 amino acids. The variable domain in full, with the rest retrieved from reference TRBV5-4 and TRBJ1-1, is ETGVTQSPTHLIKTRGQQVTLRCSSQSGHNTVSWYQQALGQGPQFIFQYYREEENGRGNFPPRFSGLQFPNYSSELNVNALELDDSALYLCASSPGQQENTEAFFGQGTRLTVV.

This clonotype was counted only a few times. The V and J genes are TRBV7-2 and TRBJ1-4; 7 bases align to TRBD1. Germline trimming cut 4 bases from V and 4 bases from J; bases unmatched to any gene: 3. This CDR3 contains 14 residues. The V gene's germline CDR1 is SGHTA and CDR2 FQGNSA. CDR3 loop: CASSSGQFNEKLFF. In DNA form, the CDR3 reads TGTGCCAGCAGCTCGGGACAGTTTAATGAAAAACTGTTTTTT. The whole variable domain, filled in from reference TRBV7-2 and TRBJ1-4, reads GAGVSQSPSNKVTEKGKDVELRCDPISGHTALYWYRQSLGQGLEFLIYFQGNSAPDKSGLPSDRFSAERTGGSVSTLTIQRTQQEDSAVYLCASSSGQFNEKLFFGSGTQLSVL.

This clonotype has at least ten counts. J is TRBJ2-7 and V is TRBV7-8; 11 bases are a match to TRBD2. The J segment lost 2 bases and the V segment lost 5 bases, leaving 11 bases of the junction unmatched. Germline V gives CDR1 SGHVS, CDR2 FQNEAQ. The CDR3 totals 17 residues. CDR3 sequence reads: CASSLSVGLAEPYEQYF. In DNA form, the CDR3 reads TGTGCCAGCAGCCTTAGCGTGGGACTAGCGGAGCCCTACGAGCAGTACTTC.

V and J are TRBV6-5 and TRBJ1-5; D unclear. V gave up 0 bases and J gave up 5 bases, with 11 bases separating them. CDR3 length: 15 residues. CDR1 and CDR2 (germline): MNHEY, SVGAGI. The CDR3 DNA reads as TGTGCCAGCAGTTACTCGAGATGGGAAGATCAGCCCCAGCATTTT. Amino acids: CASSYSRWEDQPQHF.

V is TRBV12-3 or TRBV12-4 and J is TRBJ1-1; possibly TRBD1 for D (5 bases). V was clipped by 6 bases and J by 4 bases, with 12 bases between them. CDR3 length: 13 residues. CDR3 bases: TGTGCCAGCAGCTCAGGGTTAAGCACTGAAGCTTTCTTT. Translated, it gives CASSSGLSTEAFF.

The J gene is TRBJ1-4, the V gene TRBV4-2; D ambiguous. Looked up from germline, CDR1 is LGHNA and CDR2 is YNFKEQ. This CDR3 is 16 amino acids long. The V gene lost 9 bases and the J gene lost 2 bases, with 19 bases spanning the gap. In DNA, the CDR3 is TGTGCCAGTACACGGGAGCCCGGGTCGACTAATGAAAAACTGTTTTTT. Translation: CASTREPGSTNEKLFF.

The table lists this clonotype with a few counts. The chain combines TRBV27 with TRBJ2-3; D is ambiguous. Germline-derived CDR1 and CDR2 are MNHEY and SMNVEV (reference sequence). The CDR3 consists of 16 residues. The V and J ends lost 4 bases and 1 base respectively, with 15 bases between them. The chain's CDR3 is CASSSVTGLGTDTQYF. The CDR3 coding sequence is TGTGCCAGCAGTTCGGTTACGGGTCTGGGCACAGATACGCAGTATTTT.

This clonotype was recorded only once. The V call is TRBV6-1, the J call TRBJ1-1; 7 nucleotides align to TRBD1. CDR3 length equals 15 residues. V lost 6 bases, J lost 0 bases, and 7 bases stayed unmatched. Germline lookup yields CDR1 MNHNS and CDR2 SASEGT. The CDR3 reads CASRTGTAMNTEAFF. The CDR3 coding sequence is TGTGCCAGCAGGACCGGGACAGCTATGAACACTGAAGCTTTCTTT.